The 26 T cell receptor beta chains given below trace back to one sample, sequenced in a study of tumor and adjacent non-tumor tissue in lung cancer. This sample's RNA came from whole unsorted tissue. A modified ARM-PCR protocol with three rounds of nested PCR amplified TCRbeta. Each CDR3 protein is one row after TCRdb ran MiXCR on the multiplex PCR reads. The sample includes approximately 76,000 distinct CDR3 sequences, around two thirds of them seen just once. The sample consisted of lung tumor tissue. These receptors were taken from a woman between 70 and 85 years old with non-small cell lung cancer.

This clonotype has ten or more counts. The chain joins TRBV20-1 to TRBJ1-1, with TRBD1 as a possible D gene (5 bases). Germline V gives CDR1 DFQATT, CDR2 SNEGSKA (reference sequence). The CDR3 has 13 residues. Trimming cost V 1 base and J 7 bases, with 13 bases left between them. CDR3: CSARVGDRGEAFF. The CDR3 DNA reads TGCAGTGCTAGAGTTGGGGACCGAGGTGAAGCTTTCTTT.

For this clonotype: The final CDR3 position lacks the conserved phenylalanine or tryptophan, pointing to a likely read error. The chain combines TRBV4-1 with TRBJ2-1, with D perhaps TRBD1 or TRBD2 (5 bases each). Looked up from germline, CDR1 is MGHRA and CDR2 is YSYEKL. This CDR3 region has 16 residues. V was trimmed by 5 bases and J by 6 bases, leaving 20 bases between them. CDR3 DNA sequence: TGCGCCAGCAGCTACTACCGGGACCCCATGGTCAATGAGCAGTTCTTA. Protein: CASSYYRDPMVNEQFL.

With respect to this clonotype: The junction departs from the called germline gene at one end, perhaps through a read error. V usage is TRBV4-2 and J usage is TRBJ2-2; perhaps D is TRBD1 or TRBD2 (5 bases each). The CDR3 is made up of 19 amino acids. CDR1 and CDR2 from the germline V gene are LGHNA and YNFKEQ. The CDR3 nucleotides read TGTGCCTGCAGGACTCTGACAGAGGGCCTAGCAGCAAACACCGGGGAGCTGTTTTTT. This codes for CACRTLTEGLAANTGELFF.

This clonotype was counted a few times. A clone one base away is much larger, so this may be a read error. The chain carries TRBV28 and TRBJ2-7, with D perhaps TRBD1 (6 bases). The CDR3 runs to 12 residues. The germline V gene encodes CDR1 MDHEN and CDR2 SYDVKM. For the CDR3, the DNA is TGTGCCAGCCAGGGGAATCTCTACAAGCAGTACTTC. Amino acids: CASQGNLYKQYF.

Worth noting for this clonotype: One end of the junction varies from germline; a read error may be responsible. The chain links TRBV6-5 to TRBJ2-1; D ambiguous. Germline V gene data show CDR1 as MNHEY and CDR2 as SVGAGI. This CDR3 has 12 amino acids. The CDR3 is CANSSLLNEQFF. Here the CDR3 DNA reads TGCGCCAACAGTTCCCTGCTAAATGAGCAGTTCTTC.

With regard to this clonotype: The conserved phenylalanine or tryptophan normally closing the CDR3 is absent here, so this likely arose from a read error. CDR3 in amino acids: CSGHLAGRGTNTQYY. The DNA for the CDR3 is TGCAGCGGCCATCTAGCGGGACGAGGAACAAATACGCAGTATTAT. V and J are TRBV29-1 and TRBJ2-3; TRBD2 matches at 9 bases. Per germline, CDR1 SQVTM and CDR2 ANQGSEA. Trimming at V came to 7 bases and at J to 7 bases, leaving 15 bases not matched to a gene. This CDR3 comprises 15 residues.

A word on this clonotype: At one end the junction does not follow the germline gene, possibly because of a read error. J is TRBJ2-1 and V is TRBV4-1; 12 bases match TRBD2. Germline V gene lookup returns CDR1 MGHRA and CDR2 YSYEKL. The CDR3 covers 16 residues. The CDR3 DNA is TGCGCCAGCAGCCACAAGACTAGCGGGAGTCTCGGTGAGCAGTTTTTC. This encodes CASSHKTSGSLGEQFF.

Concerning this clonotype: At one of its ends the junction is not consistent with the germline gene, which may arise from a read error. This chain uses TRBV4-1 with TRBJ1-2, with D possibly matching TRBD1 (6 bases). The CDR3 contains 16 residues. Germline CDR1 is MGHRA and CDR2 is YSYEKL. The DNA for the CDR3 is TGCGCCAGCAGCCAAGAATTTGGGGGGACACATTATGGCAACACCTTC. Protein sequence: CASSQEFGGTHYGNTF.

As regards this clonotype: A read error may explain this, as a much larger clone is one base away. Lacking the conserved final phenylalanine or tryptophan, this CDR3 likely reflects a read error. The J gene is TRBJ2-2, the V gene TRBV11-2; tentative D call: TRBD2 (5 bases). The V and J ends lost 0 bases and 3 bases respectively, with 14 bases between them. The CDR3 runs 17 residues. Germline CDR1 and CDR2: SGHAT and FQNNGV. The DNA for the CDR3 is TGTGCCAGCAGCTTAGAGTGGTCCGGGATGGACACCGGGGAGCTGTTTATT. It encodes CASSLEWSGMDTGELFI.

The chain uses TRBV7-8 and TRBJ1-2; D perhaps matches TRBD1 (6 bases). Looked up from germline, CDR1 is SGHVS and CDR2 is FQNEAQ. The CDR3 totals 15 residues. Trimming stripped 9 bases from V and 0 bases from J, with 17 bases between. CDR3 coding DNA: TGTGCCAGTATGCCACGGACAGCGTCTAACTATGGCTACACCTTC. Protein product: CASMPRTASNYGYTF.

With respect to this clonotype: Compared with germline, one end of the junction differs, possibly owing to a read error. The chain carries TRBV12-5 and TRBJ2-3; TRBD1 aligns across 7 bases. The CDR3 sequence is 15 residues long. From germline, CDR1 is LGHNT and CDR2 FRNRAP. CDR3 protein: CASGAGTVTLDTQYF. For the CDR3, the DNA is TGTGCTAGTGGAGCCGGGACAGTGACTTTAGATACGCAATATTTT. Together with reference TRBV12-5 and TRBJ2-3, the CDR3 gives the full variable domain: DARVTQTPRHKVTEMGQEVTMRCQPILGHNTVFWYRQTMMQGLELLAYFRNRAPLDDSGMPKDRFSAEMPDATLATLKIQPSEPRDSAVYFCASGAGTVTLDTQYFGPGTRLTVL.

This chain links TRBV6-6 with TRBJ2-1, with D perhaps given as TRBD1 or TRBD2 (5 bases each). In germline, CDR1 is MNHNY, CDR2 SVGAGI (reference sequence). The CDR3 covers 16 residues. V shed 6 bases and J shed 10 bases, with 25 bases lying between them. The CDR3 DNA reads as TGTGCCAGCAGAGACCCTACTAACAGGAGGACCGGGGAGCAGTTCTTC. As protein: CASRDPTNRRTGEQFF.

Concerning this clonotype: The CDR3 does not close with the conserved phenylalanine or tryptophan, likely indicating a read error. The rearrangement links TRBV29-1 to TRBJ2-7; either TRBD1 or TRBD2 may supply D (5 bases each). CDR3 length equals 12 residues. Germline-derived CDR1 and CDR2 are SQVTM and ANQGSEA. CDR3 in DNA: TGCAACGTCACGTTGCTGGGGGACGAGCAGTACTTA. Translation gives CNVTLLGDEQYL.

Concerning this clonotype: A read error may account for a junction end that differs from germline. The rearrangement links TRBV10-3 to TRBJ2-3; the match to TRBD2 covers 9 bases. The CDR3 is 16 amino acids. Germline CDR1 is ENHRY and CDR2 is SYGVKD. The CDR3 reads CDISDYGGRGTDTRYF. DNA of the CDR3: TGTGACATCAGTGATTATGGCGGGAGGGGCACAGATACGCGGTATTTT.

The gene calls are TRBV6-6 and TRBJ1-3, with D tentatively TRBD1 (6 bases). The CDR3 has 15 amino acids. Germline CDR1 MNHNY, CDR2 SVGAGI (reference sequence). V gave up 7 bases and J gave up 3 bases, with 16 bases separating them. The CDR3 coding sequence is TGTGCCAGCAAGGACATGGACAGCTTTGGAAACACCATATATTTT. It codes for CASKDMDSFGNTIYF.

The J gene is TRBJ1-1, the V gene TRBV4-1, with D tentatively TRBD1 (5 bases). In germline, CDR1 is MGHRA, CDR2 YSYEKL. V lost 2 bases, J lost 3 bases, and 16 bases lay in between. The CDR3 has 16 amino acids. CDR3 sequence: CASSQHPKQVYTEAFF. The CDR3 DNA sequence: TGCGCCAGCAGCCAACATCCTAAACAGGTGTACACTGAAGCTTTCTTT.

There are a few counts of this clonotype. Given the absence of the conserved phenylalanine or tryptophan at the CDR3 end, a read error is likely. The chain combines TRBV29-1 with TRBJ2-5; TRBD2 matches 9 bases. The CDR3 spans 15 residues. In germline, CDR1 is SQVTM, CDR2 ANQGSEA. CDR3 DNA: TGCAGTGCCGGACCTAGCGGGGCGTACCAAGAGACCCAGTACATC. The encoded protein is CSAGPSGAYQETQYI.

On this clonotype: One end of the junction varies from germline; a read error may be responsible. V and J are TRBV29-1 and TRBJ2-2; D possibly matches TRBD1 or TRBD2 (6 bases each). Per germline, CDR1 SQVTM and CDR2 ANQGSEA. The CDR3 contains 15 residues. The CDR3 sequence: CSVERGTARVGELLF. DNA of the CDR3: TGCAGCGTTGAAAGGGGGACTGCTAGAGTCGGGGAGCTGTTATTT.

In its sample, this clonotype was seen a few times. At one end, the junction sequence differs from germline, possibly due to a read error. The chain couples TRBV4-1 to TRBJ2-1, with 10 bases matching TRBD2. CDR3 length equals 16 residues. Looked up from germline, CDR1 is MGHRA and CDR2 is YSYEKL. CDR3 loop: CATSRHSSGSYNERFF. In DNA, the CDR3 is TGCGCCACCAGCCGTCATTCTAGCGGGAGTTACAATGAGCGGTTCTTC.

With respect to this clonotype: The junction shows a germline mismatch at one end, possibly a read error. The chain couples TRBV11-3 to TRBJ2-1; 11 positions match TRBD1. Germline assignment: CDR1 SGHNT and CDR2 YENEEA. The CDR3 runs 18 residues. This CDR3 reads CASSYGTGGLAKGNGQFF. The CDR3 coding sequence is TGTGCCAGCAGCTACGGGACAGGGGGGCTAGCGAAGGGCAATGGGCAGTTCTTC.

With regard to this clonotype: Relative to the germline gene, one junction end is altered; a read error may explain this. The genes are TRBV10-3 and TRBJ2-5; D is possibly TRBD1 (5 bases). This CDR3 has 12 residues. The germline gives CDR1 ENHRY, CDR2 SYGVKD. CDR3 DNA sequence: TGTACCATCTGTGGACCAGGGGAGACCCAGTACTTC. This gives the protein CTICGPGETQYF.

This clonotype has more than one count but fewer than ten. With a much larger clone just one base away, this may be a read error. The DNA for the CDR3 is TGCAGCGCTATAAAACAGGGCGGCTACATCTTC. Translated, it gives CSAIKQGGYIF. The V and J genes are TRBV29-1 and TRBJ1-2; a weak D match, TRBD1 (6 bases). CDR3 size: 11 residues. Per the germline V gene, CDR1 is SQVTM and CDR2 is ANQGSEA. The whole variable domain, remainder taken from reference TRBV29-1 and TRBJ1-2, is SAVISQKPSRDICQRGTSLTIQCQVDSQVTMMFWYRQQPGQSLTLIATANQGSEATYESGFVIDKFPISRPNLTFSTLTVSNMSPEDSSIYLCSAIKQGGYIFGSGTRLTVV.

This clonotype is classed as medium-sized. The chain employs TRBV11-1 and TRBJ2-1; D is uncertain. V shed 2 bases and J shed 4 bases, with 3 bases lying between them. This CDR3 spans 12 amino acids. The germline V gene encodes CDR1 SGHAT and CDR2 FQDESV (reference sequence). The CDR3 sequence is CASSLNYNEQFF. The CDR3 nucleotides are TGTGCCAGCAGCTTAAATTACAATGAGCAGTTCTTC.

About this clonotype itself: A much larger clonotype is one base distant, so this may be a read error. The rearrangement uses TRBV20-1 and TRBJ2-3; TRBD2 matches at 10 bases. The CDR3 has 15 amino acids. CDR1 DFQATT and CDR2 SNEGSKA come from the germline V gene (reference sequence). The CDR3 protein is CIASGTSEISDTQYF. The CDR3, as DNA: TGCATTGCCAGCGGGACTAGCGAAATCTCAGATACGCAGTATTTT.

Remarks on this clonotype: At one end the junction does not follow the germline gene, possibly because of a read error. The chain employs TRBV6-2 or TRBV6-3 and TRBJ2-2; 9 bases fit TRBD2. Looked up from germline, CDR1 is MNHEY and CDR2 is SVGEGT. There are 18 residues in the CDR3. CDR3 in amino acids: CASSNPNPGLANTGELFF. The CDR3 coding sequence is TGTGCCAGCAGTAACCCCAATCCGGGACTAGCAAACACCGGGGAGTTGTTTTTT.

On this clonotype itself: With a much larger clone just one base away, this may be a read error. The V and J genes are TRBV24-1 and TRBJ1-5; D not resolved. The germline gives CDR1 KGHDR, CDR2 SFDVKD. The CDR3 length is 14 residues. The V end was cut by 3 bases, the J end by 3 bases, with 8 bases between. CDR3 nucleotide sequence: TGTGCCACCAGTGATCCCAGTCACAATCAGCCCCAGCATTTT. Translated, it gives CATSDPSHNQPQHF.